What follows are 24 T cell receptor beta chains derived from one specimen sequenced in a study of cytomegalovirus exposure and HLA in healthy donors. Primers for the PCR totalled 60 Vbeta and 13 Jbeta. Repertoires were generated with immunoSEQ multiplex PCR, while TCRdb's copy carries only in-frame clones and drops some. This sample yields about 62,000 clones, of which about 69% are seen a single time; approximately 5% belongs to the top ten. The sequencing sample was made of PBMCs. Receptors originate from a woman aged 30 to 39 in good health and CMV-seronegative.

This clone was seen a single time. The rearrangement links TRBV10-2 to TRBJ1-1; 8 nucleotides align to TRBD1. Germline loops: CDR1 WSHSY, CDR2 SAAADI. J lost 2 bases, V lost 1 base, and 9 bases had no gene match. CDR3 length: 17 amino acids. CDR3 sequence: CASSEFTRDRTNTEAFF. The CDR3, as DNA: TGCGCCAGCAGTGAGTTCACAAGGGACAGGACTAACACTGAAGCTTTCTTT.

The chain combines TRBV7-9 with TRBJ1-5, with D maybe TRBD1 (5 bases). The germline CDR1 and CDR2 sequences are SEHNR and FQNEAQ (reference sequence). V lost 1 base and J lost 6, with 16 bases in between. The CDR3 contains 16 residues. The CDR3 is CASSLVGGGMGQPQHF. The CDR3 bases are TGTGCCAGCAGCTTAGTGGGGGGGGGAATGGGTCAGCCCCAGCATTTT.

This sequence joins TRBV2 and TRBJ1-3; D is ambiguous. CDR3 size: 15 residues. Germline V gene sequence: CDR1 SNHLY, CDR2 FYNNEI. Deletions cut 8 bases from V and 3 bases from J, with 17 bases between. CDR3: CASSGRISFGNTIYF. CDR3 in DNA: TGTGCCAGCTCGGGTCGGATTTCTTTTGGAAACACCATATATTTT.

The sample holds one count of this clone. The chain employs TRBV7-2 and TRBJ2-5, with TRBD1 matching over 7 bases. The J call may be incorrect, as the DNA end agrees better with TRBJ2-7. Germline CDR1 is SGHTA and CDR2 is FQGNSA. The CDR3 spans 15 residues. CDR3 sequence: CASSSTPGGTYEQYF. DNA for the CDR3: TGTGCCAGCAGCTCTACCCCAGGGGGAACCTACGAGCAGTACTTC.

V gene TRBV19 combines with J gene TRBJ2-7, with 7 bases that match TRBD1. CDR3 length equals 15 residues. J gave up 3 bases and V 3 bases, and 8 bases lay outside the gene matches. Germline loops: CDR1 LNHDA, CDR2 SQIVND (reference sequence). CDR3 sequence: CASSIETGTFYEQYF. In DNA, the CDR3 is TGTGCCAGTAGTATTGAGACAGGGACCTTCTACGAGCAGTACTTC.

The genes are TRBV5-8 and TRBJ2-1, with D unclear. Trimming removed 3 bases at V and 12 bases at J, with 4 bases between. This CDR3 is built from 9 residues. Germline lookup yields CDR1 SGHTS and CDR2 YDEGEE. The CDR3 protein is CASSWRQFF. The CDR3 DNA reads TGTGCCAGCAGCTGGAGGCAGTTCTTC. The full variable domain, in which reference TRBV5-8 and TRBJ2-1 provide the parts outside the CDR3, is EAGVTQSPTHLIKTRGQQATLRCSPISGHTSVYWYQQALGLGLQFLLWYDEGEERNRGNFPPRFSGRQFPNYSSELNVNALELEDSALYLCASSWRQFFGPGTRLTVL.

This chain connects TRBV5-1 to TRBJ2-4, with 11 bases that match TRBD2. The CDR3 is 18 residues long. Germline CDR1 reads SGHRS; CDR2 reads YFSETQ. After removal of 0 bases from V and 0 bases from J, the junction contained 5 bases not matched to a gene. The CDR3 DNA sequence: TGCGCCAGCAGCTTGGTGGTAGGACTAGCGGGAGCCAAAAACATTCAGTACTTC. Its translation: CASSLVVGLAGAKNIQYF.

The sample holds a few counts of this clone. The gene calls are TRBV11-2 and TRBJ2-5; D is possibly TRBD1 (5 bases). Deletions cut 1 base from V and 5 bases from J, with 17 bases between. Germline loops: CDR1 SGHAT, CDR2 FQNNGV. This CDR3 contains 16 residues. This chain's CDR3 is CASSLGQYRIEETQYF. Written as DNA, the CDR3 is TGTGCCAGCAGCTTAGGACAATACAGGATTGAGGAGACCCAGTACTTC.

The chain carries TRBV7-2 and TRBJ2-1; TRBD1 agrees at 8 bases. The germline gives CDR1 SGHTA, CDR2 FQGNSA. J gave up 5 bases and V 6 bases, and 6 bases lay outside the gene matches. The CDR3 has 14 amino acids. The CDR3 DNA is TGTGCCAGCAGGGTGGGACAGGCCAACAATGAGCAGTTCTTC. It is translated as CASRVGQANNEQFF.

This clone was detected only a few times. The chain couples TRBV5-1 to TRBJ2-1, with 10 bases fitting TRBD2. CDR3 size: 17 residues. CDR1 is SGHRS and CDR2 is YFSETQ in the germline V gene. The V gene end was trimmed by 0 bases and the J gene end by 7 bases; junction bases not matched to a gene: 10. CDR3 region: CASSLGPGLAGVNEQFF. The CDR3 nucleotides are TGCGCCAGCAGCTTGGGGCCTGGGCTAGCGGGAGTGAATGAGCAGTTCTTC. Full variable domain (missing parts from reference TRBV5-1 and TRBJ2-1): KAGVTQTPRYLIKTRGQQVTLSCSPISGHRSVSWYQQTPGQGLQFLFEYFSETQRNKGNFPGRFSGRQFSNSRSEMNVSTLELGDSALYLCASSLGPGLAGVNEQFFGPGTRLTVL.

The CDR3 is CASKGTASTDTQYF. For the CDR3, the DNA is TGTGCCAGCAAAGGGACAGCCTCCACAGATACGCAGTATTTT. This chain uses TRBV5-4 with TRBJ2-3; the match to TRBD1 covers 7 bases. The trim removed 6 bases at V and 2 bases at J, leaving 6 bases unmatched. This CDR3 comprises 14 residues. CDR1 and CDR2 (germline): SGHNT, YYREEE (reference sequence).

This rearrangement joins TRBV19 to TRBJ1-3, with 7 nucleotides matching TRBD1. V trimming: 3 bases; J trimming: 0 bases; junction bases outside the gene matches: 2. The CDR3 sequence is 15 residues long. Germline V gene sequence: CDR1 LNHDA, CDR2 SQIVND (reference sequence). The CDR3 here is CASSIGQVSGNTIYF. Here the CDR3 DNA reads TGTGCCAGTAGTATTGGACAGGTCTCTGGAAACACCATATATTTT.

The chain is built from TRBV5-1 and TRBJ2-1; weak D call: TRBD2 (7 bases). The germline CDR1 and CDR2 sequences are SGHRS and YFSETQ. This CDR3 is 16 amino acids long. V gave up 6 bases and J gave up 2 bases, with 18 bases separating them. The CDR3 nucleotides read TGCGCCAGCACCGGCTTGGGGGGGGCGACCTACAATGAGCAGTTCTTC. Protein product: CASTGLGGATYNEQFF. The full variable domain, completed using reference TRBV5-1 and TRBJ2-1, is KAGVTQTPRYLIKTRGQQVTLSCSPISGHRSVSWYQQTPGQGLQFLFEYFSETQRNKGNFPGRFSGRQFSNSRSEMNVSTLELGDSALYLCASTGLGGATYNEQFFGPGTRLTVL.

This clone was picked up a small number of times. J is TRBJ2-1 and V is TRBV6-1; D is uncertain. Germline V CDR1 and CDR2: MNHNS, SASEGT. CDR3 size: 14 residues. Between the trimmed V and J ends, which lost 4 bases and 7 bases, there was a span of 14 bases. Here the CDR3 reads CASSGVRVRNEQFF. CDR3 DNA: TGTGCCAGCAGTGGAGTTCGAGTTCGGAATGAGCAGTTCTTC.

This clone was observed a handful of times. V is TRBV9 and J is TRBJ2-5; 10 nucleotides align to TRBD2. This CDR3 contains 15 residues. V was pared by 3 bases and J by 5 bases, with 7 bases of the junction left unmatched. Germline V gene data show CDR1 as SGDLS and CDR2 as YYNGEE. The CDR3 DNA follows: TGTGCCAGCAGCGAGAAGAGCGGGAGGGCCGAGACCCAGTACTTC. Protein product: CASSEKSGRAETQYF.

The chain uses TRBV9 and TRBJ2-5; maybe TRBD2 (7 bases). V lost 5 bases and J 4 bases, leaving 24 bases between the germline ends. Germline V gene lookup returns CDR1 SGDLS and CDR2 YYNGEE. The CDR3 contains 17 residues. The CDR3 DNA follows: TGTGCCAGCAGTGCCCAAAGGGGGGGGAGGAGAGGAGAGACCCAGTACTTC. Residues: CASSAQRGGRRGETQYF.

The chain links TRBV7-3 to TRBJ2-2; possible D gene TRBD2, 6 bases. Germline CDR1 is SGHTA and CDR2 is FQGTGA. The CDR3 runs to 17 residues. V lost 2 bases and J 6 bases, leaving 19 bases between the germline ends. As DNA, the CDR3 is TGTGCCAGCAGCTTAGTCCAGGGCGGAGGGATGGCCGGGGAGCTGTTTTTT. Translated: CASSLVQGGGMAGELFF.

The chain is built from TRBV11-2 and TRBJ2-5; a weak D match, TRBD2 (6 bases). The CDR3 is 14 residues long. The germline V gene encodes CDR1 SGHAT and CDR2 FQNNGV. V lost 3 bases to trimming and J lost 1 base, with 9 bases between them. CDR3 coding DNA: TGTGCCAGCAGCTTCACGGGACTCCAAGAGACCCAGTACTTC. Protein sequence: CASSFTGLQETQYF.

The chain has TRBV5-4 and TRBJ1-2; the D gene is possibly TRBD1 (5 bases). Germline V gene data show CDR1 as SGHNT and CDR2 as YYREEE (reference sequence). Trimming cost V 0 bases and J 7 bases, with 13 bases left between them. CDR3 size: 14 residues. CDR3 nucleotides: TGTGCCAGCAGCTTGGATCCGGGGCGGGGTGGCTACACCTTC. Translating gives CASSLDPGRGGYTF.

The V and J genes are TRBV4-1 and TRBJ2-7; the match to TRBD1 covers 7 bases. Unmatched junction bases numbered 10, after V lost 0 bases and J lost 2 bases. Per germline, CDR1 MGHRA and CDR2 YSYEKL. This CDR3 is built from 17 residues. CDR3 loop: CASSQESVTGNPYEQYF. The CDR3 coding sequence is TGCGCCAGCAGCCAAGAATCAGTGACAGGGAACCCCTACGAGCAGTACTTC.

The chain is built from TRBV15 and TRBJ1-2, with 11 bases matching TRBD1. The CDR3 totals 16 residues. With 0 bases clipped from V and 4 bases from J, the junction kept 4 bases outside the gene matches. Germline CDR1 reads LNHNV; CDR2 reads YYDKDF (reference sequence). The CDR3 is CATSREVGQGGYGYTF. The CDR3 DNA sequence: TGTGCCACCAGCAGAGAAGTGGGACAGGGGGGCTATGGCTACACCTTC.

The chain has TRBV6-1 and TRBJ2-7; unclear D gene. Trimming cost V 2 bases and J 4 bases, with 12 bases left between them. Germline V gives CDR1 MNHNS, CDR2 SASEGT. This CDR3 is built from 14 residues. CDR3 protein: CASSEWLQLYEQYV. DNA of the CDR3: TGTGCCAGCAGTGAATGGTTACAGCTATACGAGCAGTACGTC.

V usage is TRBV30 and J usage is TRBJ2-1, with 7 positions matching TRBD2. Germline V lookup: CDR1 GTSNPN, CDR2 SVGIG (reference sequence). V dropped 3 bases and J dropped 2; count of bases not matched to a gene: 1. CDR3 length equals 13 residues. CDR3 nucleotides: TGTGCCTGGAGGCTAGCGGCCTACAATGAGCAGTTCTTC. This sequence encodes CAWRLAAYNEQFF.

In its sample, this clone was seen a few times. The CDR3 region is CASSSQASSNTGELFF. The DNA of the CDR3 is TGCGCCAGCAGCTCCCAGGCCTCCTCGAACACCGGGGAGCTGTTTTTT. The chain joins TRBV5-1 to TRBJ2-2; no firm D call. Germline lookup yields CDR1 SGHRS and CDR2 YFSETQ. The CDR3 is 16 amino acids. Trimming took 3 bases from V and 0 from J, leaving 12 bases between them. Variable domain in full (rest from reference TRBV5-1 and TRBJ2-2): KAGVTQTPRYLIKTRGQQVTLSCSPISGHRSVSWYQQTPGQGLQFLFEYFSETQRNKGNFPGRFSGRQFSNSRSEMNVSTLELGDSALYLCASSSQASSNTGELFFGEGSRLTVL.